This TCR beta chain was profiled in a study of T cell changes during pregnancy in multiple sclerosis. Repertoires were generated with immunoSEQ multiplex PCR, while TCRdb's copy carries only in-frame clones and drops some. The sample lists around 68,000 clones, 90% occurring once. The sequencing used peripheral blood, collected in the third trimester of pregnancy. This receptor was obtained from a female donor with multiple sclerosis, enrolled in a pregnancy study.

The CDR3 spells CAGVGQGSEAFF. For the CDR3, the DNA is TGTGCCGGGGTGGGACAGGGATCTGAAGCTTTCTTT. J is TRBJ1-1 and V is TRBV30; 9 nucleotides align to TRBD1. The J segment lost 6 bases and the V segment lost 8 bases, leaving 7 bases of the junction unmatched. The CDR3 has 12 amino acids. Germline V gene lookup returns CDR1 GTSNPN and CDR2 SVGIG (reference sequence).